A single sample gave rise to the 4 T cell receptor beta chains below, sequenced in a study of blood T cell repertoires in COVID-19. Sequenced by immunoSEQ multiplex PCR; TCRdb stores in-frame clones only, minus some. The table shows some 170,000 clones, with 80% to 90% occurring only once. The specimen sequenced was PBMCs or T cells enriched from blood (not recorded which). Source of these receptors: a man aged 45-60 years who had recovered from COVID-19.

The gene calls are TRBV11-2 and TRBJ2-5, with 8 positions matching TRBD2. The germline V gene encodes CDR1 SGHAT and CDR2 FQNNGV. V gave up 6 bases and J gave up 4 bases; unmatched junction bases: 10. The length of the CDR3 is 15 residues. This CDR3 is CASSSPGGVGETQYF. The CDR3 DNA is TGTGCCAGCAGTTCCCCCGGGGGGGTCGGAGAGACCCAGTACTTC.

V gene TRBV9 combines with J gene TRBJ2-1; D is possibly TRBD2 (5 bases). V lost 0 bases to trimming and J lost 0 bases, with 7 bases between them. Germline V gene lookup returns CDR1 SGDLS and CDR2 YYNGEE. This CDR3 is 15 amino acids long. CDR3 DNA: TGTGCCAGCAGCGTAGATACTAGCTCCTACAATGAGCAGTTCTTC. Translation: CASSVDTSSYNEQFF.

J is TRBJ2-1 and V is TRBV7-8, with D tentatively TRBD2 (6 bases). Between the trimmed V and J ends, which lost 1 base and 2 bases, there was a span of 9 bases. CDR3 length equals 15 residues. Germline CDR1 is SGHVS and CDR2 is FQNEAQ. CDR3 region: CASSLGGLTYNEQFF. DNA for the CDR3: TGTGCCAGCAGCTTAGGTGGACTAACCTACAATGAGCAGTTCTTC.

This sequence joins TRBV27 and TRBJ2-7; TRBD1 might be the D (6 bases). This CDR3 region has 14 residues. The V and J ends lost 4 bases and 3 bases respectively, with 13 bases between them. Germline V gives CDR1 MNHEY, CDR2 SMNVEV (reference sequence). For the CDR3, the DNA is TGTGCCAGCAGTTCCTTTGGACAGCTCTACGAGCAGTACTTC. Translating it yields CASSSFGQLYEQYF.